This TCR beta chain was identified in a study of cytomegalovirus exposure and HLA in healthy donors. The PCR employed 60 Vbeta primers together with 13 Jbeta primers. Libraries were prepared by immunoSEQ multiplex PCR; TCRdb keeps only in-frame clonotypes and omits some of them. The sample lists 130,000 or so clones; more than 8% were seen once. The CDR3 runs to 16 residues. Trimming left V 0 bases short and J 1 base short, with 12 bases between. The V gene's germline CDR1 is SGHDN and CDR2 FVKESK. This clone was seen only a few times. The chain has TRBV14 and TRBJ1-1, with D perhaps matching TRBD1 (5 bases). This TCR was recovered from a middle-aged man in good health and CMV-seronegative. Material: PBMCs. In DNA, the CDR3 is TGTGCCAGCAGCCAAGATGGGGGGGTAGCGAACACTGAAGCTTTCTTT. It codes for CASSQDGGVANTEAFF.